These T cell receptor beta chains were read from a single sample in a study of T cell repertoires in cytomegalovirus infection. TCRdb recomputed calls from the reads with MiXCR, one row per CDR3 protein. The table has some 450,000 distinct CDR3 sequences, 30% to 40% seen once. Input material: PBMCs. These receptors were collected from a human donor in good health (CMV status not recorded). Some clones in this sample may be carry-over from other donors' samples. The CDR3 runs from the conserved cysteine through the conserved F or W. The order of the fields is J gene, D gene, clone size, V gene, CDR3 DNA, CDR3 protein. The D gene is left open where the match is weak. Size is stated for part of the rows, as once, few or many counts, or as a class when the clone is expanded.

J gene: TRBJ1-5
D gene: .
clone size: few
V gene: TRBV10-3
CDR3 DNA: TGTGCCATCAGTGAGTCCTCCTGGACGGATAGCAATCAGCCCCAGCATTTT
CDR3 protein: CAISESSWTDSNQPQHF

J gene: TRBJ2-3
D gene: .
clone size: .
V gene: TRBV6-4
CDR3 DNA: TGTGCCAGCAGTGACACTGGGGGCGCAGATACGCAGTATTTT
CDR3 protein: CASSDTGGADTQYF

J gene: TRBJ2-2
D gene: .
clone size: .
V gene: TRBV12-3/TRBV12-4
CDR3 DNA: TGTGCCAGCAGTTACCTTTCAGGGTGGACGAACACCGGGGAGCTGTTTTTT
CDR3 protein: CASSYLSGWTNTGELFF

J gene: TRBJ2-2
D gene: TRBD1
clone size: many
V gene: TRBV7-8
CDR3 DNA: TGTGCCAGCAGCCTGAGGGACAGCAACACCGGGGAGCTGTTTTTT
CDR3 protein: CASSLRDSNTGELFF

J gene: TRBJ1-6
D gene: .
clone size: many
V gene: TRBV7-2
CDR3 DNA: TGTGCCAGCAGCTTATCAGCTTCACCCCTCCACTTT
CDR3 protein: CASSLSASPLHF

J gene: TRBJ1-1
D gene: TRBD1
clone size: .
V gene: TRBV5-4
CDR3 DNA: TGTGCCAGCAGCTCCGGTTACAGGGGAGTAAACACTGAAGCTTTCTTT
CDR3 protein: CASSSGYRGVNTEAFF

J gene: TRBJ2-7
D gene: TRBD2
clone size: few
V gene: TRBV6-2/TRBV6-3
CDR3 DNA: TGTGCCAGCAGTTATTTCTTAGGTGGCGGGGGGTCCTACTACGAGCAGTACTTC
CDR3 protein: CASSYFLGGGGSYYEQYF

J gene: TRBJ2-3
D gene: .
clone size: .
V gene: TRBV27
CDR3 DNA: TGTGCCAGCAGTTTATCGGGAGGAGATACGCAGTATTTT
CDR3 protein: CASSLSGGDTQYF

J gene: TRBJ1-2
D gene: .
clone size: few
V gene: TRBV12-3/TRBV12-4
CDR3 DNA: TGTGCCAGCAGTTTACCCCGGAGATTGCGAGGGGAGGATGGCTACACCTTC
CDR3 protein: CASSLPRRLRGEDGYTF

J gene: TRBJ2-7
D gene: TRBD1
clone size: few
V gene: TRBV14
CDR3 DNA: TGTGCCAGCAGCCTATACGGGACAGGGGTTTTCTACGAGCAGTACTTC
CDR3 protein: CASSLYGTGVFYEQYF

J gene: TRBJ1-3
D gene: .
clone size: few
V gene: TRBV4-1
CDR3 DNA: TGCGCCAGCAGCCAACCCGGACGGTCAAACACCATATATTTT
CDR3 protein: CASSQPGRSNTIYF

J gene: TRBJ2-7
D gene: .
clone size: .
V gene: TRBV7-8
CDR3 DNA: TGTGCCAGCAGCATAGTAACAAGAACCTACGAGCAGTACTTC
CDR3 protein: CASSIVTRTYEQYF

J gene: TRBJ2-1
D gene: .
clone size: many
V gene: TRBV7-6
CDR3 DNA: TGTGCCAGCAGCTTAAGTAGCTTCGGGAGATGGTCCAATGAGCAGTTCTTC
CDR3 protein: CASSLSSFGRWSNEQFF

J gene: TRBJ2-1
D gene: .
clone size: .
V gene: TRBV4-1
CDR3 DNA: TGCGCCAGCAGCCAGGAGCTCCAAGGGGGGAATGAGCAGTTCTTC
CDR3 protein: CASSQELQGGNEQFF

J gene: TRBJ1-6
D gene: .
clone size: few
V gene: TRBV20-1
CDR3 DNA: TGCAGTGCTCTGACAGATCATAATTCACCCCTCCACTTT
CDR3 protein: CSALTDHNSPLHF

J gene: TRBJ2-7
D gene: .
clone size: many
V gene: TRBV7-2
CDR3 DNA: TGTGCCAGCAGCTTAGCGGGTCCAGGCGAGCAGTACTTC
CDR3 protein: CASSLAGPGEQYF

J gene: TRBJ2-5
D gene: .
clone size: few
V gene: TRBV11-1
CDR3 DNA: TGTGCCAGCAGCCCTGATCCGCCTGCGGAGACCCAGTACTTC
CDR3 protein: CASSPDPPAETQYF

J gene: TRBJ1-2
D gene: .
clone size: .
V gene: TRBV29-1
CDR3 DNA: TGCAGCGTTGAGATAGTTGGCGGCTACACCTTC
CDR3 protein: CSVEIVGGYTF

J gene: TRBJ1-5
D gene: TRBD1
clone size: few
V gene: TRBV20-1
CDR3 DNA: TGCAGTGCTCGTACCGCGCGACAGGGTCATGGCTATCAGCCCCAGCATTTT
CDR3 protein: CSARTARQGHGYQPQHF

J gene: TRBJ2-3
D gene: .
clone size: .
V gene: TRBV20-1
CDR3 DNA: TGCAGTGCCGGGGGCACGACACCAGATACGCAGTATTTT
CDR3 protein: CSAGGTTPDTQYF

J gene: TRBJ1-2
D gene: .
clone size: .
V gene: TRBV12-3/TRBV12-4
CDR3 DNA: TGTGCCAGCAGTTTAGAGGAGGGGTCGTCTGGCTACACCTTC
CDR3 protein: CASSLEEGSSGYTF

J gene: TRBJ2-3
D gene: TRBD2
clone size: many
V gene: TRBV12-3/TRBV12-4
CDR3 DNA: TGTGCCAGCAGTGTTCCCTGGGCGGGGGGCACAGATACGCAGTATTTT
CDR3 protein: CASSVPWAGGTDTQYF

J gene: TRBJ2-2
D gene: .
clone size: .
V gene: TRBV20-1
CDR3 DNA: TGCAGTGCGGACAGCGCGAACACCGGGGAGCTGTTTTTT
CDR3 protein: CSADSANTGELFF

J gene: TRBJ1-6
D gene: .
clone size: few
V gene: TRBV20-1
CDR3 DNA: TGCAGTGCGGGGAGCCTCTCCTATAATTCACCCCTCCACTTT
CDR3 protein: CSAGSLSYNSPLHF

J gene: TRBJ1-1
D gene: .
clone size: .
V gene: TRBV12-3/TRBV12-4
CDR3 DNA: TGTGCCAGCAGTTTCTCCTCTGGGGGCACTGAAGCTTTCTTT
CDR3 protein: CASSFSSGGTEAFF

J gene: TRBJ2-5
D gene: .
clone size: many
V gene: TRBV7-6
CDR3 DNA: TGTGCCAGCAGCTTGGTAGAGGAACAAGAGACCCAGTACTTC
CDR3 protein: CASSLVEEQETQYF

J gene: TRBJ1-1
D gene: .
clone size: .
V gene: TRBV7-9
CDR3 DNA: TGTGCCAGCAGCTACGATCATAACACTGAAGCTTTCTTT
CDR3 protein: CASSYDHNTEAFF

J gene: TRBJ2-2
D gene: .
clone size: many
V gene: TRBV11-2
CDR3 DNA: TGTGCCAGCAGCTCCCAGGGAGGGGGCGCAGGCACCGGGGAGCTGTTTTTT
CDR3 protein: CASSSQGGGAGTGELFF

J gene: TRBJ2-2
D gene: .
clone size: many
V gene: TRBV7-8
CDR3 DNA: TGTGCCAGCAGCCCCCTCCGTACCGGGGAGCTGTTTTTT
CDR3 protein: CASSPLRTGELFF

J gene: TRBJ2-2
D gene: .
clone size: few
V gene: TRBV15
CDR3 DNA: TGTGCCACCAGCAGTCGGGTGGGAGTCGGGGAGCTGTTTTTT
CDR3 protein: CATSSRVGVGELFF

J gene: TRBJ1-1
D gene: TRBD1
clone size: many
V gene: TRBV7-8
CDR3 DNA: TGTGCCAGCAGCTTAGTGACAGGGCGGAATTTTATGAACACTGAAGCTTTCTTT
CDR3 protein: CASSLVTGRNFMNTEAFF

J gene: TRBJ2-2
D gene: TRBD1
clone size: .
V gene: TRBV6-5
CDR3 DNA: TGTGCCAGCAGTTACGGACAGGGGAACACCGGGGAGCTGTTTTTT
CDR3 protein: CASSYGQGNTGELFF

J gene: TRBJ1-5
D gene: .
clone size: many
V gene: TRBV6-2/TRBV6-3
CDR3 DNA: TGTGCCAGCAGAACCGTAGGACAGAATCAGCCCCAGCATTTT
CDR3 protein: CASRTVGQNQPQHF

J gene: TRBJ2-1
D gene: .
clone size: .
V gene: TRBV29-1
CDR3 DNA: TGCAGCGCAGCGCTCAGGGACAATGAGCAGTTCTTC
CDR3 protein: CSAALRDNEQFF

J gene: TRBJ1-2
D gene: .
clone size: .
V gene: TRBV6-8
CDR3 DNA: TGTGCCAGCACCCCGGGGAGTACTTATGGCTACACCTTC
CDR3 protein: CASTPGSTYGYTF

J gene: TRBJ1-5
D gene: .
clone size: many
V gene: TRBV7-9
CDR3 DNA: TGTGCCAGCAGCTTGCTAGATCAGCCCCAGCATTTT
CDR3 protein: CASSLLDQPQHF

J gene: TRBJ1-2
D gene: .
clone size: many
V gene: TRBV12-3/TRBV12-4
CDR3 DNA: TGTGCCAGCAGCCCAACATTCTATGGCTACACCTTC
CDR3 protein: CASSPTFYGYTF

J gene: TRBJ2-7
D gene: TRBD2
clone size: many
V gene: TRBV7-6
CDR3 DNA: TGTGCCAGCAGCTCGGGACTATCTGATGAGCAGTACTTC
CDR3 protein: CASSSGLSDEQYF

J gene: TRBJ1-1
D gene: TRBD1
clone size: few
V gene: TRBV5-6
CDR3 DNA: TGTGCCAGCAGCTCGACAGGGGGCCGTGAAGCTTTCTTT
CDR3 protein: CASSSTGGREAFF

J gene: TRBJ2-1
D gene: .
clone size: few
V gene: TRBV19
CDR3 DNA: TGTGCCAGTGGGGGAACAGGTAGCTCCTACAATGAGCAGTTCTTC
CDR3 protein: CASGGTGSSYNEQFF

J gene: TRBJ1-4
D gene: .
clone size: few
V gene: TRBV5-1
CDR3 DNA: TGCGCCAGCAGCTATAGACAGCAAGCAACTAATGAAAAACTGTTTTTT
CDR3 protein: CASSYRQQATNEKLFF

J gene: TRBJ1-1
D gene: .
clone size: many
V gene: TRBV11-1
CDR3 DNA: TGTGCCAGCAGCTTATCTGACACAGAAAATGAAGCTTTCTTT
CDR3 protein: CASSLSDTENEAFF

J gene: TRBJ1-2
D gene: .
clone size: .
V gene: TRBV4-1
CDR3 DNA: TGCGCCAGCAGCCGCCTTGGGCCACCCCTCAATAACTATGGCTACACCTTC
CDR3 protein: CASSRLGPPLNNYGYTF

J gene: TRBJ2-7
D gene: TRBD1
clone size: few
V gene: TRBV5-6
CDR3 DNA: TGTGCCAGCAGCCCTTCGGGACAGGGGACCTACGAGCAGTACTTC
CDR3 protein: CASSPSGQGTYEQYF

J gene: TRBJ1-6
D gene: .
clone size: .
V gene: TRBV20-1
CDR3 DNA: TGCAGTGCTAGTAGGGGTGGGGGGGATAATTCACCCCTCCACTTT
CDR3 protein: CSASRGGGDNSPLHF

J gene: TRBJ2-7
D gene: .
clone size: .
V gene: TRBV9
CDR3 DNA: TGTGCCAGCAGCGTAGTCCGTTTGAGGGGACCCTACGAGCAGTACTTC
CDR3 protein: CASSVVRLRGPYEQYF